These T cell receptor beta chains were read from a single sample in a study of T cell responses to AZD1222 COVID-19 vaccine. TCRdb's table, derived via immunoSEQ multiplex PCR, lists solely in-frame clones and lacks some. This table holds under 200,000 clones, around nine tenths found once. Sequencing was performed on peripheral blood, taken 28 days after the second dose of the MenACWY control vaccine. These receptors all come from an adult who received the MenACWY meningococcal vaccine as a control. CDR3s include the opening cysteine and the closing phenylalanine or tryptophan. D genes are given only for firm matches. Clone sizes are given selectively: once, few, many, or a class where the clone is expanded.

TRBV14	TRBD2	-	TRBJ2-2	CASSQVGGRFAGELFF	TGTGCCAGCAGCCAAGTGGGCGGGAGGTTCGCCGGGGAGCTGTTTTTT
TRBV4-2	-	-	TRBJ2-3	CASSQDRAVGYTDTQYF	TGTGCCAGCAGCCAAGATCGAGCGGTAGGCTACACAGATACGCAGTATTTT
TRBV1	-	-	TRBJ1-5	CTINRERRSNQPQHF	TGCACCATAAACAGGGAACGGCGGTCCAATCAGCCCCAGCATTTT
TRBV9	TRBD1	-	TRBJ1-6	CASSSDRGGSPLHF	TGTGCCAGCAGCTCGGACAGGGGAGGCTCACCCCTCCACTTT
TRBV7-2	-	few	TRBJ2-6	CASSLAQSRDHARSGANVLTF	TGTGCCAGCAGCTTAGCGCAGTCCCGGGACCATGCCCGCTCTGGGGCCAACGTCCTGACTTTC
TRBV6-1	TRBD1	-	TRBJ2-1	CASSDSGGPYNEQFF	TGTGCCAGCAGTGATTCAGGGGGCCCCTACAATGAGCAGTTCTTC
TRBV5-1	-	-	TRBJ1-6	CASSIGTAWNSPLHF	TGCGCCAGCAGCATAGGGACTGCCTGGAATTCACCCCTCCACTTT
TRBV24-1	-	-	TRBJ1-5	CATSEGTGWAQPQHF	TGTGCCACCAGTGAGGGGACGGGATGGGCTCAGCCCCAGCATTTT
TRBV4-2	-	-	TRBJ2-7	CASSPGPNLLNF	TGTGCCAGCAGCCCCGGGCCAAACCTCCTCAACTTC
TRBV7-3	-	-	TRBJ2-7	CASSLAGGEQYF	TGTGCCAGCAGCTTAGCGGGCGGCGAGCAGTACTTC
TRBV3-1/TRBV3-2	-	-	TRBJ2-2	CASSHYTGELFF	TGTGCCAGCAGCCATTACACCGGGGAGCTGTTTTTT
TRBV7-3	TRBD2	-	TRBJ2-1	CASSPRGLAGGGGEQFF	TGTGCCAGCAGCCCAAGGGGACTAGCGGGCGGGGGTGGTGAGCAGTTCTTC
TRBV24-1	-	-	TRBJ2-2	CATSDFTRVNTGELFF	TGTGCCACCAGTGATTTTACCAGGGTGAACACCGGGGAGCTGTTTTTT
TRBV10-2	-	-	TRBJ2-7	CATHGSGAYEQYF	TGCGCCACCCACGGTTCAGGGGCCTACGAGCAGTACTTC
TRBV10-1	-	few	TRBJ1-1	CASSEGLRDAEAFF	TGCGCCAGCAGTGAGGGACTACGAGACGCTGAAGCTTTCTTT
TRBV20-1	TRBD1	-	TRBJ1-1	CSAQGVTEAFF	TGCAGTGCCCAGGGGGTCACTGAAGCTTTCTTT